This TCR beta chain was documented in a study of response to subunit inactivated influenza vaccine. TCRdb redid the calling of the RT-PCR reads with MiXCR, one entry per CDR3 protein. The sample has about 310,000 distinct CDR3 sequences, roughly 20% seen once. Study findings and constraints: Each seasonal flu vaccination may recruit only limited new T cells, authors suggested.

With respect to this clonotype: Its antigen is undetermined.

CDR3 length: 15 residues. V was pared by 3 bases and J by 2 bases, with 14 bases between. The sample in question was PBMCs from blood, obtained less than 22 months after vaccination. The clonotype was recovered from a man between 50 and 75 years old who received an inactivated influenza vaccine. The rearrangement joins TRBV12-3 or TRBV12-4 to TRBJ2-7, with D uncertain. CDR3 sequence (DNA): TGTGCCAGCAGTTTGGACCCGATGGCTACCTACGAGCAGTACTTC. It translates to CASSLDPMATYEQYF.